This T cell receptor (beta chain) was found in a study of OX40 agonist ivuxolimab in advanced cancers. Study-wide background: Checkpoint inhibitors had been given previously to about 38% of patients. Three patients got partial responses; one had hepatocellular carcinoma and two had cutaneous melanoma.

The CDR3 has 15 residues. Some clones are missing from TCRdb's copy, which holds only in-frame ones; the method was immunoSEQ multiplex PCR. There are about 32,000 clones in the sample; about 87% occur only once, and 30% to 35% lies in the top ten. A note on this clone: Its specificity is unknown.

Study-level results: With doses of 0.1-3.0 mg/kg, partial responders showed among the lowest clonal expansion. On average, CD8+ T cells showed a greater number of expanded clones than CD4+.

V gene TRBV1 combines with J gene TRBJ2-1. TRBV1 is reported as a pseudogene. The specimen comprised CD4+ or CD8+ T cells sorted from blood, sampled in a trial of the OX40 agonist ivuxolimab. The receptor was isolated from an adult with an advanced solid tumor such as melanoma, head and neck, liver or kidney cancer. The CDR3 here is CTSSQEWTPHNEQFF. CDR3 DNA sequence: TGCACCAGCAGCCAAGAATGGACCCCTCACAATGAGCAGTTCTTC.